This TCR beta chain was recovered during a study of blood T cells in healthy people across ages. At the level of the study: Per two T cells, template switching captured roughly one barcoded beta molecule. Study-wide results and limits: Across the age range, TCR beta diversity per million T cells fell in a roughly linear way. It was found that TCR beta diversity correlated strongly with the percentage of naive T cells. Comparison with aged donors showed that long-lived donors had more naive CD4+ cells and higher diversity.

This CDR3 is built from 15 residues. V lost 2 bases and J 1 base, leaving 11 bases between the germline ends. The germline gives CDR1 SGDLS, CDR2 YYNGEE. It was with a sample-barcoded 5' primer and a J-beta primer mix that a second PCR of about 6 to 12 cycles was run. MiXCR was run by TCRdb on the 5' RACE reads, yielding one entry per CDR3 protein. The repertoire holds fewer than 2,000,000 distinct CDR3 sequences, with about two fifths as singletons. About this clonotype itself: The antigen remains unidentified.

This clonotype was obtained from a human donor in good health. The chain employs TRBV9 and TRBJ2-3; no firm D call. Sequenced sample: blood. The CDR3 protein is CASSVFFRGTDTQYF. The CDR3 coding sequence is TGTGCCAGCAGCGTCTTTTTTAGAGGCACAGATACGCAGTATTTT.